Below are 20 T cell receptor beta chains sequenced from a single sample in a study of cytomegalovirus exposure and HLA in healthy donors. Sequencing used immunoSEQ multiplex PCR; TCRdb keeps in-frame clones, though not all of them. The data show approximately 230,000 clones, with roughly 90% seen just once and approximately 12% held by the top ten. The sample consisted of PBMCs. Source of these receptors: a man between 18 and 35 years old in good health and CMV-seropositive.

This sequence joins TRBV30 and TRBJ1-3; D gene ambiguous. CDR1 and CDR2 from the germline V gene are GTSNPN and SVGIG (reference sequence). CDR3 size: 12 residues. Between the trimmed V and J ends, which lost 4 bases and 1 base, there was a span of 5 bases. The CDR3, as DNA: TGTGCCTGGAAAAGGTCTGGAAACACCATATATTTT. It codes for CAWKRSGNTIYF.

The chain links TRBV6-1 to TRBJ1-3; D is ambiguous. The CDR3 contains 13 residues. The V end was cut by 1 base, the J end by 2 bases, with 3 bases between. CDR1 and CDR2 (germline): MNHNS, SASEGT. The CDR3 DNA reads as TGTGCCAGCAGTGAAGATACTGGAAACACCATATATTTT. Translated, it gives CASSEDTGNTIYF.

The CDR3 region has the DNA TGTGCCAGCAGCGGGGGACTAGCGGGAGGTTCTACCGGGGAGCTGTTTTTT. Amino acids: CASSGGLAGGSTGELFF. V is TRBV9 and J is TRBJ2-2, with TRBD2 matching over 15 bases. With V trimmed by 3 bases and J by 5 bases, 5 bases remained unmatched. The CDR3 is 17 residues long. CDR1 and CDR2 from the germline V gene are SGDLS and YYNGEE.

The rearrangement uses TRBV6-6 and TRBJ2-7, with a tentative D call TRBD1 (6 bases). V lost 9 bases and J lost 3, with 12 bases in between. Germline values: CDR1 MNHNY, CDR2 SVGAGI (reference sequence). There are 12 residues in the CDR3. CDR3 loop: CASGDTYYEQYF. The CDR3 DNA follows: TGTGCCAGTGGGGACACCTACTACGAGCAGTACTTC.

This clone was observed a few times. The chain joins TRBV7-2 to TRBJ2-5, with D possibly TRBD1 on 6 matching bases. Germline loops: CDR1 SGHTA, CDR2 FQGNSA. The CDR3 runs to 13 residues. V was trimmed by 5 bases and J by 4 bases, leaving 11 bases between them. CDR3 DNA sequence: TGTGCCAGCAGCCCCGACAGGCCAGAGACCCAGTACTTC. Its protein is CASSPDRPETQYF.

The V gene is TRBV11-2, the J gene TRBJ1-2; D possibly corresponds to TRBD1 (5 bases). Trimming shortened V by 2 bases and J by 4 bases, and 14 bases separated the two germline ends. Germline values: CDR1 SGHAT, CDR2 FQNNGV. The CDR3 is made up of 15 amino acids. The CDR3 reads CASSLNVRGSYGYTF. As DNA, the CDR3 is TGTGCCAGCAGCTTAAACGTAAGGGGATCCTATGGCTACACCTTC.

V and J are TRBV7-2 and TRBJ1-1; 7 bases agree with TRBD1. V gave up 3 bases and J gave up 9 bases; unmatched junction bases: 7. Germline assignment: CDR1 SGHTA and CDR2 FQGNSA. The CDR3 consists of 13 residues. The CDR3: CASSFLDRAQAFF. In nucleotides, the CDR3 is TGTGCCAGCAGCTTCCTAGACAGGGCTCAAGCTTTCTTT.

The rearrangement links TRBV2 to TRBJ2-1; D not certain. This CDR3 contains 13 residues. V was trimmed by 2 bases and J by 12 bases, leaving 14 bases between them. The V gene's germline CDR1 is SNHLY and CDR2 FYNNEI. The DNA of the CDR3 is TGTGCCAGCAGTGAAAACCCTCCCTGGCGGCAGTTCTTC. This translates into CASSENPPWRQFF.

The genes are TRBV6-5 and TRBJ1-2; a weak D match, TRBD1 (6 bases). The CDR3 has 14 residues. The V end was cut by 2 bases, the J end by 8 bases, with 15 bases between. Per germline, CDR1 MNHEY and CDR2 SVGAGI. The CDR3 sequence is CASSYGGGLLGYTF. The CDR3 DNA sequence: TGTGCCAGCAGTTACGGGGGGGGGCTGTTGGGCTACACCTTC.

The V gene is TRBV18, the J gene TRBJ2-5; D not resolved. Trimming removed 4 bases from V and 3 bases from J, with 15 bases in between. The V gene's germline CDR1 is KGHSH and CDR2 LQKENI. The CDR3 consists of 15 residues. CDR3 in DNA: TGTGCCAGCTCACGGTCCGGCGGAAATGAAGAGACCCAGTACTTC. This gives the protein CASSRSGGNEETQYF.

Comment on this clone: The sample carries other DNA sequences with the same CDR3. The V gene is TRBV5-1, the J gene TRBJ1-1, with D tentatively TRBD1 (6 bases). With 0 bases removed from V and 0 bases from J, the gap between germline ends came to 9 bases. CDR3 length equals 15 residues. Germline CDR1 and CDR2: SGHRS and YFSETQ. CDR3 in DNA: TGCGCCAGCAGCTTGGGCGGGACAATGAACACTGAAGCTTTCTTT. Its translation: CASSLGGTMNTEAFF.

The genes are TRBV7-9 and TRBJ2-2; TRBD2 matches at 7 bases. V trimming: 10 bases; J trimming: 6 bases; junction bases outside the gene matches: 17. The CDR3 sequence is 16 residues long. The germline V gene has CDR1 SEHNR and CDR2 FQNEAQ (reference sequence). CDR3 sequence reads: CATPQTRGGDPGELFF. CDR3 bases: TGTGCCACCCCACAGACCCGCGGGGGTGATCCCGGGGAGCTGTTTTTT. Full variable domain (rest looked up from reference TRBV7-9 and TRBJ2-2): DTGVSQNPRHKITKRGQNVTFRCDPISEHNRLYWYRQTLGQGPEFLTYFQNEAQLEKSRLLSDRFSAERPKGSFSTLEIQRTEQGDSAMYLCATPQTRGGDPGELFFGEGSRLTVL.

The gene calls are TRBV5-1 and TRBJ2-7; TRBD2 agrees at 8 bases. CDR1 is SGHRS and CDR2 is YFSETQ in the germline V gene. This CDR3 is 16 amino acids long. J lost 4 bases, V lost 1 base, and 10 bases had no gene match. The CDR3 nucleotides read TGCGCCAGCAGCTTGTCGTTGGCGGGCGGGGGGTACGAGCAGTACTTC. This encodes CASSLSLAGGGYEQYF. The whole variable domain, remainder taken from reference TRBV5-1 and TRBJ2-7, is KAGVTQTPRYLIKTRGQQVTLSCSPISGHRSVSWYQQTPGQGLQFLFEYFSETQRNKGNFPGRFSGRQFSNSRSEMNVSTLELGDSALYLCASSLSLAGGGYEQYFGPGTRLTVT.

In DNA form, the CDR3 reads TGTGCCTGGAGTGTACTAAGAGGGCCCCAGCATTTT. Amino acid sequence: CAWSVLRGPQHF. The V gene is TRBV30, the J gene TRBJ1-5; D is unclear. Germline CDR1 and CDR2: GTSNPN and SVGIG (reference sequence). The CDR3 is 12 amino acids. Between the trimmed V and J ends, which lost 0 bases and 9 bases, there was a span of 9 bases. Combining the CDR3 with reference TRBV30 and TRBJ1-5 gives the whole variable domain SQTIHQWPATLVQPVGSPLSLECTVEGTSNPNLYWYRQAAGRGLQLLFYSVGIGQISSEVPQNLSASRPQDRQFILSSKKLLLSDSGFYLCAWSVLRGPQHFGDGTRLSIL.

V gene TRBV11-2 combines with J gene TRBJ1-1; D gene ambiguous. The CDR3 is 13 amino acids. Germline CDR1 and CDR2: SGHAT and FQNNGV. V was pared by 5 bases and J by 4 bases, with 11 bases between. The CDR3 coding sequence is TGTGCCAGCAGCCTCTCAATGGGCACTGAAGCTTTCTTT. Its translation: CASSLSMGTEAFF.

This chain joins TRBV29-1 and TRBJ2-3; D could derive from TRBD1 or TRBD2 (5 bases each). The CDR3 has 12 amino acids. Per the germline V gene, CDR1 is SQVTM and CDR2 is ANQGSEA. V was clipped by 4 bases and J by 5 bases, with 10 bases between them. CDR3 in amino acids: CSVAGGRDTQYF. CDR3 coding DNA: TGCAGCGTTGCTGGGGGACGAGATACGCAGTATTTT.

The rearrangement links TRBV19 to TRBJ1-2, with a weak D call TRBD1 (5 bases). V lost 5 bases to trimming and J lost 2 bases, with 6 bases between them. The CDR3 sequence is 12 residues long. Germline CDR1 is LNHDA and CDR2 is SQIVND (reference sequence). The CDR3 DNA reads TGTGCCAGTAGTGAGGGGAACTATGGCTACACCTTC. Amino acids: CASSEGNYGYTF. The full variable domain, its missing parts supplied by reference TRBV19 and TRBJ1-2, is DGGITQSPKYLFRKEGQNVTLSCEQNLNHDAMYWYRQDPGQGLRLIYYSQIVNDFQKGDIAEGYSVSREKKESFPLTVTSAQKNPTAFYLCASSEGNYGYTFGSGTRLTVV.

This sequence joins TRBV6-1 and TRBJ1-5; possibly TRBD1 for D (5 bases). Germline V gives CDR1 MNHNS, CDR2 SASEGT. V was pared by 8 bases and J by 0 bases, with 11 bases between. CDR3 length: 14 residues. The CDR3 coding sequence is TGTGCCAGCCGCCACGGGGGTAGCAATCAGCCCCAGCATTTT. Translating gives CASRHGGSNQPQHF.

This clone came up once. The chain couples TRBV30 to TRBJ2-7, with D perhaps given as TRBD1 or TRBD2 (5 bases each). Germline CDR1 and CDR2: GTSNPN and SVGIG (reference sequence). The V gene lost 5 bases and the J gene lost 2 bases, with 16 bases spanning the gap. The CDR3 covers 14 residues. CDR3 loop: CAWDGAPRTYEQYF. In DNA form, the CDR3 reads TGTGCCTGGGACGGGGCCCCCCGAACCTACGAGCAGTACTTC. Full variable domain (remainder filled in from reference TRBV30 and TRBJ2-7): SQTIHQWPATLVQPVGSPLSLECTVEGTSNPNLYWYRQAAGRGLQLLFYSVGIGQISSEVPQNLSASRPQDRQFILSSKKLLLSDSGFYLCAWDGAPRTYEQYFGPGTRLTVT.

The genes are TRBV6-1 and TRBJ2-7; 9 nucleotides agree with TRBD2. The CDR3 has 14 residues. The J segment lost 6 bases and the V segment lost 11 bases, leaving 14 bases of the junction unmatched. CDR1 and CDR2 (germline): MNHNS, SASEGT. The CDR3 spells CAARPAGGVSEQYF. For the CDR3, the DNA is TGTGCCGCCCGCCCCGCGGGAGGGGTAAGCGAGCAGTACTTC.